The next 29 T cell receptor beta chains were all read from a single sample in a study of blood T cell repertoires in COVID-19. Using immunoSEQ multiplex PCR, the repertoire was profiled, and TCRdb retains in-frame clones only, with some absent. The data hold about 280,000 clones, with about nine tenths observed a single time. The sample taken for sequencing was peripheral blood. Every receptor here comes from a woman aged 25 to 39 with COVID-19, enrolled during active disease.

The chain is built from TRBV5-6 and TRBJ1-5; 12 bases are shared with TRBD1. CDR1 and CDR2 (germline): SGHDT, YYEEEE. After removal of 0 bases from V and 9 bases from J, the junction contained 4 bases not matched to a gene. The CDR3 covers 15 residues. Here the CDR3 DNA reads TGTGCCAGCAGCTTGGGGGGACAGGGGGCACGGCCCCAGCATTTT. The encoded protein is CASSLGGQGARPQHF.

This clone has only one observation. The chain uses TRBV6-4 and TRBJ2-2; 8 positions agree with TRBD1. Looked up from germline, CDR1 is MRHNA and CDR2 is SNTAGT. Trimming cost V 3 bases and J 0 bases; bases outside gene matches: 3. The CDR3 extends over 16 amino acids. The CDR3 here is CASSEWGQANTGELFF. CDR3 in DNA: TGTGCCAGCAGTGAATGGGGACAGGCGAACACCGGGGAGCTGTTTTTT.

The CDR3 loop is CASRSTGGDYEQYF. The DNA for the CDR3 is TGCGCCAGCAGATCCACGGGAGGAGACTACGAGCAGTACTTC. This chain uses TRBV5-1 with TRBJ2-7; 7 bases line up with TRBD2. V lost 5 bases, J lost 3 bases, and 8 bases stayed unmatched. The germline CDR1 and CDR2 sequences are SGHRS and YFSETQ. There are 14 residues in the CDR3.

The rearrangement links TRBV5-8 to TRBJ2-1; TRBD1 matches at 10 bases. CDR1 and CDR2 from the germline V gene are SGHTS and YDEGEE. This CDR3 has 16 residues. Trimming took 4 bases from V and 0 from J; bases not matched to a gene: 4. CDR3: CASSADRGSSYNEQFF. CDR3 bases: TGTGCCAGCAGCGCGGACAGGGGGAGCTCCTACAATGAGCAGTTCTTC.

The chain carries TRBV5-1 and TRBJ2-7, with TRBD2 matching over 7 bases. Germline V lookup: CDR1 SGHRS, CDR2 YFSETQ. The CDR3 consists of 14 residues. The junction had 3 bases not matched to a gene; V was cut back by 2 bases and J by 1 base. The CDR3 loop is CASSFVGGSYEQYF. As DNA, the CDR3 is TGCGCCAGCAGCTTCGTGGGAGGGTCCTACGAGCAGTACTTC.

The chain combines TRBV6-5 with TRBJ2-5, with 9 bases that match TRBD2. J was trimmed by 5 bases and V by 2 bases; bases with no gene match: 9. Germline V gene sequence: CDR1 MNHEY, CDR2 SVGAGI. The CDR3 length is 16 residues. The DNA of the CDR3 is TGTGCCAGCAGTTACCGGGGCGGGAGGGCCGGTGAGACCCAGTACTTC. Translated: CASSYRGGRAGETQYF.

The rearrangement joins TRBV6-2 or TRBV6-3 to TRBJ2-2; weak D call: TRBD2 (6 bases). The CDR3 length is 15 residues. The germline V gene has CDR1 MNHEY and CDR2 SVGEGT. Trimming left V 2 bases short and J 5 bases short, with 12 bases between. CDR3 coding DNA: TGTGCCAGCAGTTACGCGATTGGGGGGACCGGGGAGCTGTTTTTT. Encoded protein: CASSYAIGGTGELFF.

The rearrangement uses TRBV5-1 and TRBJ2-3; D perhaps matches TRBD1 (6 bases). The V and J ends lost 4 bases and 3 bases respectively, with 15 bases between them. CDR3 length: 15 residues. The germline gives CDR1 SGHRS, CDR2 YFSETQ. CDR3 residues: CASSTRQVGTDTQYF. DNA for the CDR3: TGCGCCAGCAGCACACGACAGGTTGGGACAGATACGCAGTATTTT.

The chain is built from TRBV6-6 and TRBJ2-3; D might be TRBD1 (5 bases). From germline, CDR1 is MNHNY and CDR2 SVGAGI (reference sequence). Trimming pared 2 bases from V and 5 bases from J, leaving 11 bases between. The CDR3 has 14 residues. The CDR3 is CASSYRQRRDTQYF. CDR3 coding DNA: TGTGCCAGCAGTTACAGACAGCGCAGAGATACGCAGTATTTT.

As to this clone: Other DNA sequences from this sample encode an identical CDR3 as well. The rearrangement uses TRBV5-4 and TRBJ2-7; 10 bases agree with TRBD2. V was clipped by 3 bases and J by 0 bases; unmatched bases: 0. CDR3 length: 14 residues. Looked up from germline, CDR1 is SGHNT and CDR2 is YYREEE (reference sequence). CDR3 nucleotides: TGTGCCAGCAGCTGGACTAGCGGCTCCTACGAGCAGTACTTC. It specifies CASSWTSGSYEQYF.

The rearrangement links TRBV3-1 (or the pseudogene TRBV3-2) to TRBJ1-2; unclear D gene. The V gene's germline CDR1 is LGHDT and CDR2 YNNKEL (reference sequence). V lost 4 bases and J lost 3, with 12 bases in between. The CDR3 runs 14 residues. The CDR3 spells CASSRSSADYGYTF. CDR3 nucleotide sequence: TGTGCCAGCAGCCGAAGCTCCGCCGACTATGGCTACACCTTC.

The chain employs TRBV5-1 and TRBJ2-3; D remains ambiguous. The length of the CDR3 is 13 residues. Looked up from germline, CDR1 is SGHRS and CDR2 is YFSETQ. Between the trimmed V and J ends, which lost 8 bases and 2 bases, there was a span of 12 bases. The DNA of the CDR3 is TGCGCCAGTCTCTTGGGCCACACAGATACGCAGTATTTT. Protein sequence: CASLLGHTDTQYF.

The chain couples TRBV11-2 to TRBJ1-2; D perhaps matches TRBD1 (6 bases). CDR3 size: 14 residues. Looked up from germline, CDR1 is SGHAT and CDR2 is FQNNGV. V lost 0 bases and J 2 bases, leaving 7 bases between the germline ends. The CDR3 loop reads CASSLDGGNYGYTF. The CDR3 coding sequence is TGTGCCAGCAGCTTAGATGGGGGCAACTATGGCTACACCTTC. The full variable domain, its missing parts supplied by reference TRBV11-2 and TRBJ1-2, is EAGVAQSPRYKIIEKRQSVAFWCNPISGHATLYWYQQILGQGPKLLIQFQNNGVVDDSQLPKDRFSAERLKGVDSTLKIQPAKLEDSAVYLCASSLDGGNYGYTFGSGTRLTVV.

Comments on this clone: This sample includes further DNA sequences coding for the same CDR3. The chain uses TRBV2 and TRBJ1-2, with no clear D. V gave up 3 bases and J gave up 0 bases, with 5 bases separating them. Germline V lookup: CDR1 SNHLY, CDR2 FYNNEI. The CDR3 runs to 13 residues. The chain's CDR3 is CASSERPNYGYTF. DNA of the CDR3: TGTGCCAGCAGTGAGAGGCCTAACTATGGCTACACCTTC.

The DNA for the CDR3 is TGCGCCAGCAGCTTGGCCTTAGACGGGAGCACCGGGGAGCTGTTTTTT. Translation: CASSLALDGSTGELFF. The J gene is TRBJ2-2, the V gene TRBV5-1, with D perhaps TRBD2 (6 bases). Between the trimmed V and J ends, which lost 0 bases and 4 bases, there was a span of 13 bases. The germline CDR1 and CDR2 sequences are SGHRS and YFSETQ. The CDR3 runs 16 residues.

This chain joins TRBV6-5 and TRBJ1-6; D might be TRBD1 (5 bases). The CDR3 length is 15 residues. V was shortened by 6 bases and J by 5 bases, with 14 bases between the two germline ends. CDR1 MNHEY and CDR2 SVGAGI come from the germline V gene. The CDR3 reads CASSHSGINNSPLHF. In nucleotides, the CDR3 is TGTGCCAGCAGCCACTCAGGGATCAATAATTCACCCCTCCACTTT.

The CDR3 DNA sequence: TGTGCCAGCATCACCCACAGGCGAGGGGGAGGCTACACCTTC. Protein product: CASITHRRGGGYTF. The V and J genes are TRBV6-5 and TRBJ1-2; D possibly corresponds to TRBD1 (6 bases). Trimming took off 7 bases at V and 8 bases at J, with 20 bases between the two ends. This CDR3 spans 14 amino acids. The germline gives CDR1 MNHEY, CDR2 SVGAGI.

This CDR3 is CASSRIRDRDSPLHF. The CDR3 DNA reads TGTGCCAGCAGTAGAATCCGGGACAGGGATTCACCCCTCCACTTT. The V and J genes are TRBV6-5 and TRBJ1-6, with TRBD1 matching 9 bases. Germline loops: CDR1 MNHEY, CDR2 SVGAGI. This CDR3 contains 15 residues. The V and J ends lost 5 bases and 8 bases, in that order; junction bases with no gene match: 7.

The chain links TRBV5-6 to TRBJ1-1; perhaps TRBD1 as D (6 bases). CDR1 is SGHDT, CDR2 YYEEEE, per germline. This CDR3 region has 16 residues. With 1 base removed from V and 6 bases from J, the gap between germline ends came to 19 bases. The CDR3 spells CASSLWRTGTMAEAFF. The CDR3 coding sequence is TGTGCCAGCAGCTTGTGGCGCACAGGGACGATGGCTGAAGCTTTCTTT.

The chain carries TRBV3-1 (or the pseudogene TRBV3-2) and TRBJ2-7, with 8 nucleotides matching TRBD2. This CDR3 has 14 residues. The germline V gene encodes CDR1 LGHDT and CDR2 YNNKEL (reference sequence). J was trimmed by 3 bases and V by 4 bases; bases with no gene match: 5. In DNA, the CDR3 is TGTGCCAGCAGCCCCACCGGGACTAGCTACGAGCAGTACTTC. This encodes CASSPTGTSYEQYF.

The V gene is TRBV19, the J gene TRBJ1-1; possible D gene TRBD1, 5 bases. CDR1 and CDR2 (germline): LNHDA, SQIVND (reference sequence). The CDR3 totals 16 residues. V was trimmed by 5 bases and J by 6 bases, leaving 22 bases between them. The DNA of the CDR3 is TGTGCCAGTAGTTTCTCTCGGGCAGGGCCCCTCGCTGAAGCTTTCTTT. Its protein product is CASSFSRAGPLAEAFF.

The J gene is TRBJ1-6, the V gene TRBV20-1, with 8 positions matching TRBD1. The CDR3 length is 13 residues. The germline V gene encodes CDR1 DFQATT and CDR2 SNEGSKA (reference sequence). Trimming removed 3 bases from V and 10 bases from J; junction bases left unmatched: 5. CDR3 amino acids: CSASLSGGSPLHF. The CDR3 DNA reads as TGCAGTGCTAGTCTGTCAGGGGGCTCACCCCTCCACTTT.

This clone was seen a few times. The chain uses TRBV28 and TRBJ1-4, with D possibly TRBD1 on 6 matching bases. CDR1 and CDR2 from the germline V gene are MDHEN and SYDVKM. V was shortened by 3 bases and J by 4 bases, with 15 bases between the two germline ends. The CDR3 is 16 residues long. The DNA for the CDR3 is TGTGCCAGCAGTTTGTATAGTGGACAGAGTAATGAAAAACTGTTTTTT. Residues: CASSLYSGQSNEKLFF.

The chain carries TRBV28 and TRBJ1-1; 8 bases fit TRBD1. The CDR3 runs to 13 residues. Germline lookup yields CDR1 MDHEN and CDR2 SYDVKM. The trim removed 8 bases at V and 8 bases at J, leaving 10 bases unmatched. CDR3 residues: CASALGQGTEAFF. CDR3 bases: TGTGCCAGCGCCCTTGGACAGGGAACCGAAGCTTTCTTT.

The CDR3, as DNA: TGTGCCAGCAGTGTAAAGGGGCTTCAGTACTTC. The encoded protein is CASSVKGLQYF. The chain recombines TRBV2 with TRBJ2-4, with D possibly matching TRBD1 (5 bases). V lost 4 bases to trimming and J lost 11 bases, with 9 bases between them. The CDR3 contains 11 residues. Germline CDR1 and CDR2: SNHLY and FYNNEI.

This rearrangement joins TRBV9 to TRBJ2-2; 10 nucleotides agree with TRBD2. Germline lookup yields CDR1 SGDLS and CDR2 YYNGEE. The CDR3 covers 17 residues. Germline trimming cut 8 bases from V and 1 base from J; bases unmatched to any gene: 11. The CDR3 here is CARLSGRERGNTGELFF. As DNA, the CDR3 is TGTGCCAGGCTGAGCGGGAGGGAGAGGGGGAACACCGGGGAGCTGTTTTTT.

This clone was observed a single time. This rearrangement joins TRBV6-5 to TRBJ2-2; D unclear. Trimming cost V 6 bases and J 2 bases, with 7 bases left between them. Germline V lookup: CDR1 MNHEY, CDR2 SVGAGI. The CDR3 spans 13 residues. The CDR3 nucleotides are TGTGCCAGCAGCAGCGCTAACACCGGGGAGCTGTTTTTT. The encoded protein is CASSSANTGELFF.

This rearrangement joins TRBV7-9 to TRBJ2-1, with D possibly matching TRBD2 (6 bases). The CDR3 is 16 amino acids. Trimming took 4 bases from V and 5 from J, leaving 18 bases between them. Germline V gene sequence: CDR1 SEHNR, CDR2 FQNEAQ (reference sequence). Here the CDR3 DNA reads TGTGCCAGCAGCTCCCTGAATTGGGTAGCGGACAATGAGCAGTTCTTC. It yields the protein CASSSLNWVADNEQFF.

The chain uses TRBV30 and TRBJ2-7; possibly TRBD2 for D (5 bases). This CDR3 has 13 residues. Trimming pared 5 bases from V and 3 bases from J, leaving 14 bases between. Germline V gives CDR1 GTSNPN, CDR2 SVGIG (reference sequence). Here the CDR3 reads CAWGLGYGYEQYF. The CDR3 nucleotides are TGTGCCTGGGGACTCGGGTACGGCTACGAGCAGTACTTC.